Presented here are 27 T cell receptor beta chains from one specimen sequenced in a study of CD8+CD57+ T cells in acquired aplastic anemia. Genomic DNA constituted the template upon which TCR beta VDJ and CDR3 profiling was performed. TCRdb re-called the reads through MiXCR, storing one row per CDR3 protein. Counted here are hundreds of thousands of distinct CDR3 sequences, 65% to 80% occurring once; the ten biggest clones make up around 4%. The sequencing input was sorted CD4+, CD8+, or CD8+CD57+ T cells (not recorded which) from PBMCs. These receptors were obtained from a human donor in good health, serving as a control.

CDR3 amino acids: CASSLRTGEVGELFF. The CDR3 region has the DNA TGTGCCAGCAGCTTAAGGACAGGGGAGGTCGGGGAGCTGTTTTTT. The J gene is TRBJ2-2, the V gene TRBV13; TRBD1 matches at 9 bases. CDR1 PRHDT and CDR2 FYEKMQ come from the germline V gene (reference sequence). V trimming: 2 bases; J trimming: 7 bases; junction bases outside the gene matches: 5. The CDR3 has 15 amino acids.

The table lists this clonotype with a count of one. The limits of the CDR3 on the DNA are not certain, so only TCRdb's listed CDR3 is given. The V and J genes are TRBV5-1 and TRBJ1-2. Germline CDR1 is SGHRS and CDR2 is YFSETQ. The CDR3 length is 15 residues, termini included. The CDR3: CARHLCTSVHYGYTF.

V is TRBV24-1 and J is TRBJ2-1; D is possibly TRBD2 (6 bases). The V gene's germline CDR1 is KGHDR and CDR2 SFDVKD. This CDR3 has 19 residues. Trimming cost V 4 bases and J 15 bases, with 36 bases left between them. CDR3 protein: CATSELVTRGGSPYFGPFF. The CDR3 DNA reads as TGTGCCACCAGTGAGTTGGTGACTAGGGGAGGAAGCCCCTACTTTGGGCCGTTCTTC.

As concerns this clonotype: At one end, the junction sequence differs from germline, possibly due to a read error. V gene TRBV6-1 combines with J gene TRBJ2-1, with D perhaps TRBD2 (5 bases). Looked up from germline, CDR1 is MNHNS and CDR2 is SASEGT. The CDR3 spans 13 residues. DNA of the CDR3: TGTGCCATCAGTCGTATTCTCGGAGGTGAGCAGTTCTTC. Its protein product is CAISRILGGEQFF.

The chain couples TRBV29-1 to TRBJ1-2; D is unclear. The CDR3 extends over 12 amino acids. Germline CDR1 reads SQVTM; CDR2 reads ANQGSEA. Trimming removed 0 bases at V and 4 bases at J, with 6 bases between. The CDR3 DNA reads TGCAGCGTTGAAGACAGGACCTATGGCTACACCTTC. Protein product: CSVEDRTYGYTF.

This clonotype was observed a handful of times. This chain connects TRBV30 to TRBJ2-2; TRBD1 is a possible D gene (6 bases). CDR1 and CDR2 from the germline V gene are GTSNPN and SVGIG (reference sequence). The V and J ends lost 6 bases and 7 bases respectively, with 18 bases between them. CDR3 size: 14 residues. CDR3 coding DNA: TGTGCCTGCAACAGGGCAGGGGTGGGCGGGGAGCTGTTTTTT. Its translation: CACNRAGVGGELFF.

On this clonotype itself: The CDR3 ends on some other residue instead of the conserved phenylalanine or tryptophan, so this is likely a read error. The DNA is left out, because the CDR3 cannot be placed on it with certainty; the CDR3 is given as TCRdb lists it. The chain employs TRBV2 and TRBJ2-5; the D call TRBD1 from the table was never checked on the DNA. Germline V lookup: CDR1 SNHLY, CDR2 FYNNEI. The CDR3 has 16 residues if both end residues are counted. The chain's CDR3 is CASSQETADTGEPLFG.

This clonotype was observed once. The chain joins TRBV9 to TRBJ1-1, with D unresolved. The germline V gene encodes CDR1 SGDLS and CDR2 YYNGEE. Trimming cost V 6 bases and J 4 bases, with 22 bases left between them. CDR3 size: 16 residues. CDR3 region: CASNLEGNGRVTEAFF. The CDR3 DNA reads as TGTGCCAGCAACCTAGAGGGTAACGGAAGAGTCACTGAAGCTTTCTTT.

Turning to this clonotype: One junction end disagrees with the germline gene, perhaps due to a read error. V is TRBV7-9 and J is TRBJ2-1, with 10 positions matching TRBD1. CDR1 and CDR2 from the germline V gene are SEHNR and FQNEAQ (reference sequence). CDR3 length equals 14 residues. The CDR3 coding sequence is TGTGCCAGCAGCCGACGTCCCGGGACAGGGGCAGATACGTTC. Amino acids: CASSRRPGTGADTF.

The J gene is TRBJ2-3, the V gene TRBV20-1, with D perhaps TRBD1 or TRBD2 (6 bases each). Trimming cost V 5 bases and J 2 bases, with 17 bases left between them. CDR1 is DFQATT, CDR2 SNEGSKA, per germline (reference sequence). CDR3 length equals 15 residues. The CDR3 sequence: CSAALRRGHTDTQYF. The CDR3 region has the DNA TGCAGTGCTGCCCTTCGTCGGGGGCACACAGATACGCAGTATTTT.

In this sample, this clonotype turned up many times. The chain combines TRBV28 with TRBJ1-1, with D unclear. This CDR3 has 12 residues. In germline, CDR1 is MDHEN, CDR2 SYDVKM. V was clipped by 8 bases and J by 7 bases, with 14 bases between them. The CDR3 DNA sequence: TGTGCCAGCGAAGAGGGATCAAATGAAGCTTTCTTT. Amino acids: CASEEGSNEAFF.

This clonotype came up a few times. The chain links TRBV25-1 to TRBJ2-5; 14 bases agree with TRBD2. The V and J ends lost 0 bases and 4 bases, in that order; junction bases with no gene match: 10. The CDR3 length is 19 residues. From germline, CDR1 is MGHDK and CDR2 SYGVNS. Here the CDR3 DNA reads TGTGCCAGCAGTGAATACATGGGACTAGCGGGAGTCCGTCCAGAGACCCAGTACTTC. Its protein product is CASSEYMGLAGVRPETQYF.

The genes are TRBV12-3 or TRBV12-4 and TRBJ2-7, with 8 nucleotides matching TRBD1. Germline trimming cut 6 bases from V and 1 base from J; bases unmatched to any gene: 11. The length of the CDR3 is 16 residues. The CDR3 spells CASSPNGGTGSYEQYF. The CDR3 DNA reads TGTGCCAGCAGCCCGAACGGAGGGACAGGATCCTACGAGCAGTACTTC.

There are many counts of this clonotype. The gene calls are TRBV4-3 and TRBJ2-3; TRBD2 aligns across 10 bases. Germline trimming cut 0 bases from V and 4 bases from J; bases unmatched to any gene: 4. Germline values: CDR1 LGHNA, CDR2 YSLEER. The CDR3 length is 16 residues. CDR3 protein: CASSQESGGASDTQYF. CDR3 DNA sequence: TGCGCCAGCAGCCAAGAGAGCGGGGGGGCCTCAGATACGCAGTATTTT.

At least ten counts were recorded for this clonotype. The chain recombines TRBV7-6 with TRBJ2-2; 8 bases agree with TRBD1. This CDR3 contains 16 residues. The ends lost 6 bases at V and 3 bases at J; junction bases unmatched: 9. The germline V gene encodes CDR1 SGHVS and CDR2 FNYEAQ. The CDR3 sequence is CASSLNRGADTGELFF. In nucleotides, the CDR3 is TGTGCCAGCAGTTTAAACAGGGGGGCGGACACCGGGGAGCTGTTTTTT.

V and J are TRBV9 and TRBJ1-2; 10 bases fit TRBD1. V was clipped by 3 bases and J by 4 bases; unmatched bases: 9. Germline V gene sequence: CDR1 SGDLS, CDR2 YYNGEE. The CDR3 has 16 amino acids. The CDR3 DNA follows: TGTGCCAGCAGCGGCGGGGGGACAGGGGATGGCTATGGCTACACCTTC. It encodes CASSGGGTGDGYGYTF.

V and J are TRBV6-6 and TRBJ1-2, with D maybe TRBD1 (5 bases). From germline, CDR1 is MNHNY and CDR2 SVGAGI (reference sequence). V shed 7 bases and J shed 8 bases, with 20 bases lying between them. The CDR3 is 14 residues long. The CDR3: CASTEAGTTPGYTF. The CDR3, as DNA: TGTGCCAGCACTGAGGCCGGGACGACCCCAGGCTACACCTTC.

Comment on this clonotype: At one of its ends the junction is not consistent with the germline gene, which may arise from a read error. The CDR3 region is CASSLEGRAQYEQFF. The CDR3 DNA sequence: TGTGCCAGCAGCTTAGAGGGCAGGGCCCAATACGAGCAGTTTTTT. The chain links TRBV7-9 to TRBJ2-2, with D possibly matching TRBD1 (5 bases). This CDR3 comprises 15 residues. Germline V gene data show CDR1 as SEHNR and CDR2 as FQNEAQ (reference sequence).

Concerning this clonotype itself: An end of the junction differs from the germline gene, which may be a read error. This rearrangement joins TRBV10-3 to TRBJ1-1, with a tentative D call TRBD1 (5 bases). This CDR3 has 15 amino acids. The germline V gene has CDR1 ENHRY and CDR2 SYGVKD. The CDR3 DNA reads TGTGCCATCAGCGAGGAAAGGGACGGGAACGCTGAAGCTTTCTTT. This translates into CAISEERDGNAEAFF.

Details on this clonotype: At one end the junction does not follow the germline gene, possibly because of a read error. The CDR3 nucleotides are TGTGCCAGCGGTAGCACAGATACGCAGGGTTTT. Translating gives CASGSTDTQGF. J is TRBJ2-3 and V is TRBV2, with a tentative D call TRBD1 (5 bases). The length of the CDR3 is 11 residues. CDR1 is SNHLY, CDR2 FYNNEI, per germline.

The CDR3 DNA sequence: TGCGCCAGCAGCCAAGATCCTGGGCGATCCTACACTGAAGCTTTCTTT. Its translation: CASSQDPGRSYTEAFF. The chain joins TRBV4-3 to TRBJ1-1; D remains unclear. The length of the CDR3 is 16 residues. Trimming pared 0 bases from V and 3 bases from J, leaving 14 bases between. CDR1 is LGHNA and CDR2 is YSLEER in the germline V gene.

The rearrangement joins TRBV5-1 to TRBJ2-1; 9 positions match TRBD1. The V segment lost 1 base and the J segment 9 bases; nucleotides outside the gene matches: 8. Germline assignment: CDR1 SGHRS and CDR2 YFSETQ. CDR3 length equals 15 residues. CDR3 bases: TGCGCCAGCAGCTTGCCGGGGACAGGGAGTTTTGAGCAGTTCTTC. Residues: CASSLPGTGSFEQFF.

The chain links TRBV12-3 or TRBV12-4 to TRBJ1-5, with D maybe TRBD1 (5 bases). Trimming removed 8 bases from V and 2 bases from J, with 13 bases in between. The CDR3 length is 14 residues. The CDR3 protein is CASDLATGNQPQHF. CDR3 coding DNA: TGTGCCAGCGATCTCGCGACAGGCAATCAGCCCCAGCATTTT.

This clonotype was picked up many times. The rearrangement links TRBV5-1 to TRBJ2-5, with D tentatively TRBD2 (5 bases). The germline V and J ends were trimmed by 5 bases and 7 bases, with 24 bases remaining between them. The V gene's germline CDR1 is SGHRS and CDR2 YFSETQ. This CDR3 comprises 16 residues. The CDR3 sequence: CASSFATPGREGTQYF. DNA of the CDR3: TGCGCCAGCAGTTTCGCGACCCCGGGCCGCGAGGGGACCCAGTACTTC.

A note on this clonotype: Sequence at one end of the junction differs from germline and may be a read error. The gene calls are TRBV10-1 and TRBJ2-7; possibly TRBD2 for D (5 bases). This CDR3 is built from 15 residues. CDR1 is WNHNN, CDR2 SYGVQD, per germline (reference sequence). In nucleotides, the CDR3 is TGTGCCAGCAGTGAGTCACGGGGTAGTAGCTACGAGCAGTACTTC. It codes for CASSESRGSSYEQYF.

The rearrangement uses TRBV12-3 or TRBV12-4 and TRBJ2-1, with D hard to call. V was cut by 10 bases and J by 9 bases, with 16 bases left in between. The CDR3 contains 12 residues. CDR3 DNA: TGTGCCACCAGACCTTTGCACAGTGAGCAGTTCTTC. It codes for CATRPLHSEQFF.

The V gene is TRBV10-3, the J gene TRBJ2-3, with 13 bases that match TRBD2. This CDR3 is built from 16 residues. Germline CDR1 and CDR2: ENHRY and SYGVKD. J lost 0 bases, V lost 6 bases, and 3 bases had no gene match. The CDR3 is CAISGTSGASTDTQYF. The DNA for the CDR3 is TGTGCCATCAGCGGGACTAGCGGGGCTAGCACAGATACGCAGTATTTT.